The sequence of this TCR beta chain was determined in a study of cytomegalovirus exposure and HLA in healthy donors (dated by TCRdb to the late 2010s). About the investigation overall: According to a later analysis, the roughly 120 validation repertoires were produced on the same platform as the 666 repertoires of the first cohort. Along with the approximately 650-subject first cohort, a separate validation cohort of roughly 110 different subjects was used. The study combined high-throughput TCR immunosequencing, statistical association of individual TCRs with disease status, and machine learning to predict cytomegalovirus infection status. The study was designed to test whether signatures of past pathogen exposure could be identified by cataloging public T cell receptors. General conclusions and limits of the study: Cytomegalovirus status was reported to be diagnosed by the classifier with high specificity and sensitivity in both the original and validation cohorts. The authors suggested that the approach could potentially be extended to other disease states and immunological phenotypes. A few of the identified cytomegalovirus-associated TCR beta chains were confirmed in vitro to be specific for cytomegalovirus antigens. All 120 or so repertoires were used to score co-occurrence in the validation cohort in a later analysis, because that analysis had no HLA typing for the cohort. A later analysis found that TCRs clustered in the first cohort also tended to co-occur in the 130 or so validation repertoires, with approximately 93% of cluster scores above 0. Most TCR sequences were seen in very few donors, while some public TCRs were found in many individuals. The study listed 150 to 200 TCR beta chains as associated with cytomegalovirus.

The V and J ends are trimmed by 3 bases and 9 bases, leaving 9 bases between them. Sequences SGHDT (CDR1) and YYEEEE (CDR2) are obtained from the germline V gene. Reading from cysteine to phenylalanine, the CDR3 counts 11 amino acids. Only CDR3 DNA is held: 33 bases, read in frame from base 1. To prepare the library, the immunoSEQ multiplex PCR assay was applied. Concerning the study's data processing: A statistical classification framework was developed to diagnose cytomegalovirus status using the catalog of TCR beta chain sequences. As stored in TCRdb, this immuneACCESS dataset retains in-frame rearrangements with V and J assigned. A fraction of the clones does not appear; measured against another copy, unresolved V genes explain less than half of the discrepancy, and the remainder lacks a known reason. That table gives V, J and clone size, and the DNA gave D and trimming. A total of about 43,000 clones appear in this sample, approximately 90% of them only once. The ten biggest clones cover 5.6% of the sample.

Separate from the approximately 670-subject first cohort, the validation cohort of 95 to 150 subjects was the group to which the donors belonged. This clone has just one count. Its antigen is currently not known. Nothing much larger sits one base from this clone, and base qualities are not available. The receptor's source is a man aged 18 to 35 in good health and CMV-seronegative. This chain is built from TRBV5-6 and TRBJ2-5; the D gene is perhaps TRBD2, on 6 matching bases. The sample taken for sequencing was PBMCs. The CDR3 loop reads CASSSRGSQYF. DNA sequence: TGTGCCAGCAGCTCCCGGGGGTCCCAGTACTTC. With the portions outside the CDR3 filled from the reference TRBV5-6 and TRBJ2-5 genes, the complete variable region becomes DAGVTQSPTHLIKTRGQQVTLRCSPKSGHDTVSWYQQALGQGPQFIFQYYEEEERQRGNFPDRFSGHQFPNYSSELNVNALLLGDSALYLCASSSRGSQYFGPGTRLLVL.